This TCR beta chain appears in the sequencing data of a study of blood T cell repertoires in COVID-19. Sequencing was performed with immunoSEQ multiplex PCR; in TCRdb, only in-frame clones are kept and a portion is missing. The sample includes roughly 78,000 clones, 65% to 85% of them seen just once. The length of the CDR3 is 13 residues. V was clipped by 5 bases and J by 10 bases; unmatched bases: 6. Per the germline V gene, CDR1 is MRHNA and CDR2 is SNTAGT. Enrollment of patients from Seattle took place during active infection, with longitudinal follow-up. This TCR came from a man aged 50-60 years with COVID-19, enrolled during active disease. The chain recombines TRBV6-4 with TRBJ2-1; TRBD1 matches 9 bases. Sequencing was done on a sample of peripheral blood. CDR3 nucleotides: TGTGCCAGCAGTCCCGGGACAGGGAACGAGCAGTTCTTC. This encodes CASSPGTGNEQFF.